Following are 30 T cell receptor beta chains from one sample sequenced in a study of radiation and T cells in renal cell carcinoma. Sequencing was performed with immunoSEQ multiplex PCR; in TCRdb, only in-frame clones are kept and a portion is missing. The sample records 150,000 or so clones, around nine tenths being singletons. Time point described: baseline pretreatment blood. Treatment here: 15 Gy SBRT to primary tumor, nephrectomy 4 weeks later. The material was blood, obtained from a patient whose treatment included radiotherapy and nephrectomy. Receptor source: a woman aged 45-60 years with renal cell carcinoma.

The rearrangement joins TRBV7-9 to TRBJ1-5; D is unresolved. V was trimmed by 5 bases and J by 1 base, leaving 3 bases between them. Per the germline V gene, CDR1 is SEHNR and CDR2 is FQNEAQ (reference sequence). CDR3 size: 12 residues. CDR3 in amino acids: CASSTSNQPQHF. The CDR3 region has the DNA TGTGCCAGCAGCACCAGCAATCAGCCCCAGCATTTT.

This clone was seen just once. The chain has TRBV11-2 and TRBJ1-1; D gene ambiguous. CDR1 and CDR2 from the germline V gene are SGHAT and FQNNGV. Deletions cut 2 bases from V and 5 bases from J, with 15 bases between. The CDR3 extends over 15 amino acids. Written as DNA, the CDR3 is TGTGCCAGCAGCTTATATCCGGGTGGCAAGACTGAAGCTTTCTTT. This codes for CASSLYPGGKTEAFF. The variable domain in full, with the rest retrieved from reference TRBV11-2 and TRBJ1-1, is EAGVAQSPRYKIIEKRQSVAFWCNPISGHATLYWYQQILGQGPKLLIQFQNNGVVDDSQLPKDRFSAERLKGVDSTLKIQPAKLEDSAVYLCASSLYPGGKTEAFFGQGTRLTVV.

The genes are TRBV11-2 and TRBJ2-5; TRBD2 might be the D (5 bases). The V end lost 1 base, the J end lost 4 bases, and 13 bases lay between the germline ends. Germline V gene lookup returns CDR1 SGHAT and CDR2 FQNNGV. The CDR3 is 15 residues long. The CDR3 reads CASSLVRGMAETQYF. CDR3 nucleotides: TGTGCCAGCAGCTTAGTTAGAGGGATGGCAGAGACCCAGTACTTC. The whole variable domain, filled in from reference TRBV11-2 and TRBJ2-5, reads EAGVAQSPRYKIIEKRQSVAFWCNPISGHATLYWYQQILGQGPKLLIQFQNNGVVDDSQLPKDRFSAERLKGVDSTLKIQPAKLEDSAVYLCASSLVRGMAETQYFGPGTRLLVL.

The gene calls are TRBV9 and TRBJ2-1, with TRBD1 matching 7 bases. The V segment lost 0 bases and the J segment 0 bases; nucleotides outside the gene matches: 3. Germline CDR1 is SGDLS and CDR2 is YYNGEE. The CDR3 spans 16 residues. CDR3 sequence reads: CASSVGDRFSYNEQFF. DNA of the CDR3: TGTGCCAGCAGCGTAGGGGACAGATTCTCCTACAATGAGCAGTTCTTC.

The CDR3 DNA reads as TGTGCCAGCAGTTACTCGAAGCAAGGGGCCAACGTCCTGACTTTC. It codes for CASSYSKQGANVLTF. This chain connects TRBV6-6 to TRBJ2-6; D remains unclear. Trimming removed 0 bases at V and 4 bases at J, with 7 bases between. Germline assignment: CDR1 MNHNY and CDR2 SVGAGI (reference sequence). The CDR3 has 15 residues.

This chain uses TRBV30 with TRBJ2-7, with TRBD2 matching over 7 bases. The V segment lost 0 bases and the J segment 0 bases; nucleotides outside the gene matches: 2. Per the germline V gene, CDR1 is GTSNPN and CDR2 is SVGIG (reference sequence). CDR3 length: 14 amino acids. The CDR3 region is CAWSVSGNSYEQYF. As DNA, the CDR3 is TGTGCCTGGAGTGTAAGCGGGAACTCCTACGAGCAGTACTTC.

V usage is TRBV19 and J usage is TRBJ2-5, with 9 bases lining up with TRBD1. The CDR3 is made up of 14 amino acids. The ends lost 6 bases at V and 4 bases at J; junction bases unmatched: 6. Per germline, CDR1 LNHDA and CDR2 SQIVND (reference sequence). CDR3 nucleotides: TGTGCCAGTAGCCAGGGACAGGGCACAGAGACCCAGTACTTC. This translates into CASSQGQGTETQYF.

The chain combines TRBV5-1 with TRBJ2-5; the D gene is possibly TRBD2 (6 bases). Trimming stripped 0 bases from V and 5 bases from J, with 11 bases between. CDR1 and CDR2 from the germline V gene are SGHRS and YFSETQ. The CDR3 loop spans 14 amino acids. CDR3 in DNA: TGCGCCAGCAGCTTGGTGGAGGGCTGGGAGACCCAGTACTTC. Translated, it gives CASSLVEGWETQYF.

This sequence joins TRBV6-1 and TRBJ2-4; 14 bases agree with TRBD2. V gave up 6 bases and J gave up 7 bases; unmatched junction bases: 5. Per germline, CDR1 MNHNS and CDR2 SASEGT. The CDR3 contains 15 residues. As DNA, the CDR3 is TGTGCCAGCAGCTGGACTAGCGGGGGGTCGAACATTCAGTACTTC. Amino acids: CASSWTSGGSNIQYF.

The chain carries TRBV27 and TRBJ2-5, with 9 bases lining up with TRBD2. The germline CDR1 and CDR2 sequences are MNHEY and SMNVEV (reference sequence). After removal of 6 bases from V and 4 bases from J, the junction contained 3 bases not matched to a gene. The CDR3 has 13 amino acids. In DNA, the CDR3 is TGTGCCAGCAGGCTTAGCGGGGGAGAGACCCAGTACTTC. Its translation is CASRLSGGETQYF.

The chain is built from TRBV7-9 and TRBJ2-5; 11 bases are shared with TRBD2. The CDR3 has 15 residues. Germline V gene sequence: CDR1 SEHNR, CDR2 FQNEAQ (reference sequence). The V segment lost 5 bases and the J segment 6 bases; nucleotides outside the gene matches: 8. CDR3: CASSRSGGAGQTQYF. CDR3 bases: TGTGCCAGCAGCCGTAGCGGGGGGGCCGGCCAGACCCAGTACTTC.

Here the CDR3 reads CASSLGARVGAEAFF. In nucleotides, the CDR3 is TGCGCCAGCAGCTTGGGGGCGCGTGTGGGGGCTGAAGCTTTCTTT. The J gene is TRBJ1-1, the V gene TRBV5-1; D might be TRBD1 (5 bases). V dropped 0 bases and J dropped 6 bases, with 15 bases sitting between them. CDR1 is SGHRS and CDR2 is YFSETQ in the germline V gene. The CDR3 consists of 15 residues.

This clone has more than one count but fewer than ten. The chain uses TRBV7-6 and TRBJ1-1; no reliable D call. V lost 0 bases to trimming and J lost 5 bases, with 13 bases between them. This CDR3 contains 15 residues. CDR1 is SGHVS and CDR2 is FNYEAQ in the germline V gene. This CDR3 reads CASSLASGRITEAFF. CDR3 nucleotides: TGTGCCAGCAGCTTAGCGTCTGGCAGGATAACTGAAGCTTTCTTT.

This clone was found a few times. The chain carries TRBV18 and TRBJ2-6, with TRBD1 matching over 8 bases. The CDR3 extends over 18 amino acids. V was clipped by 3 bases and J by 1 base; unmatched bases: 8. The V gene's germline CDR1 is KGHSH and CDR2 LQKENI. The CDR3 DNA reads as TGTGCCAGCTCACCCTTGACAGGGGTTTTTTCTGGGGCCAACGTCCTGACTTTC. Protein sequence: CASSPLTGVFSGANVLTF.

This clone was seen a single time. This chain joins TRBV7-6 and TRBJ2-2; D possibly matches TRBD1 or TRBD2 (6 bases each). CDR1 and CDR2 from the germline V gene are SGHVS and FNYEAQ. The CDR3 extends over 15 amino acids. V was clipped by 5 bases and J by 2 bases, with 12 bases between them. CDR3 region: CASSPEGGNTGELFF. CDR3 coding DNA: TGTGCCAGCAGCCCAGAGGGGGGAAACACCGGGGAGCTGTTTTTT.

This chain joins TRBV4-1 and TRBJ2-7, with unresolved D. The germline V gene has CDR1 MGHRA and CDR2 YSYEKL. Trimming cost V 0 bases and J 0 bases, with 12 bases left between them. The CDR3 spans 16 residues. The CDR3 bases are TGCGCCAGCAGCCAAGATCCAAGAAGGACCTCCTACGAGCAGTACTTC. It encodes CASSQDPRRTSYEQYF.

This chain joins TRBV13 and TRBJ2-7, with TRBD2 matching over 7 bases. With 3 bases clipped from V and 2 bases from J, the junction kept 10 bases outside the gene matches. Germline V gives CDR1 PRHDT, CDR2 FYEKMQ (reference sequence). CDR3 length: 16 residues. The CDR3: CASSLAPGGGAYEQYF. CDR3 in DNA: TGTGCCAGCAGCTTGGCTCCCGGCGGGGGAGCCTACGAGCAGTACTTC.

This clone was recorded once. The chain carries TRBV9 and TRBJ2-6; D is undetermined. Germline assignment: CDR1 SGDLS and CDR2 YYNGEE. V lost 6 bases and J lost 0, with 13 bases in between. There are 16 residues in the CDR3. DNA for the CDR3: TGTGCCAGCACTTTAGGCCCCGTCTCTGGGGCCAACGTCCTGACTTTC. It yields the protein CASTLGPVSGANVLTF.

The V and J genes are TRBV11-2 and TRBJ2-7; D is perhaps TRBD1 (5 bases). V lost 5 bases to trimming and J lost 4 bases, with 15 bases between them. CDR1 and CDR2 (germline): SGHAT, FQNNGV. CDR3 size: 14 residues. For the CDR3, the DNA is TGTGCCAGCAGCGTGGACACAACTACTTACGAGCAGTACTTC. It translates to CASSVDTTTYEQYF.

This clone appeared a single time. The CDR3 sequence: CASSQQGTQETQYF. In DNA form, the CDR3 reads TGTGCCAGCAGCCAACAGGGGACCCAAGAGACCCAGTACTTC. The chain uses TRBV7-9 and TRBJ2-5, with TRBD1 matching over 7 bases. The ends lost 5 bases at V and 1 base at J; junction bases unmatched: 4. The V gene's germline CDR1 is SEHNR and CDR2 FQNEAQ (reference sequence). CDR3 length equals 14 residues.

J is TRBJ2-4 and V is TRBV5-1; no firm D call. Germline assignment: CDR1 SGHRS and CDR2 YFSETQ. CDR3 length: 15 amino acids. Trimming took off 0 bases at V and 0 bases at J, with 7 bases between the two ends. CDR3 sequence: CASSLDGGAKNIQYF. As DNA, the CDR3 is TGCGCCAGCAGCTTGGACGGTGGAGCCAAAAACATTCAGTACTTC.

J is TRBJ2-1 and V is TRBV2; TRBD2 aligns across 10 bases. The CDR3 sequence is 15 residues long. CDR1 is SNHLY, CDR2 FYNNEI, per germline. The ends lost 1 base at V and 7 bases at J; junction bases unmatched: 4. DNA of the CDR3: TGTGCCAGCAGTGAAGAGCGGGGGGGCAGGAATGAGCAGTTCTTC. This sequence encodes CASSEERGGRNEQFF. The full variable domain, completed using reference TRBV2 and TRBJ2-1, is EPEVTQTPSHQVTQMGQEVILRCVPISNHLYFYWYRQILGQKVEFLVSFYNNEISEKSEIFDDQFSVERPDGSNFTLKIRSTKLEDSAMYFCASSEERGGRNEQFFGPGTRLTVL.

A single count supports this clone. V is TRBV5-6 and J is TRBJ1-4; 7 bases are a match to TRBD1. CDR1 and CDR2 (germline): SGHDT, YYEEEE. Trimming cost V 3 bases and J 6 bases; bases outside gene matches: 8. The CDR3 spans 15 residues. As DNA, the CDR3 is TGTGCCAGCAGCTCCTCACAGGGGCCTTATGAAAAACTGTTTTTT. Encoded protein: CASSSSQGPYEKLFF. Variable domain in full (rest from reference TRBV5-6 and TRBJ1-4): DAGVTQSPTHLIKTRGQQVTLRCSPKSGHDTVSWYQQALGQGPQFIFQYYEEEERQRGNFPDRFSGHQFPNYSSELNVNALLLGDSALYLCASSSSQGPYEKLFFGSGTQLSVL.

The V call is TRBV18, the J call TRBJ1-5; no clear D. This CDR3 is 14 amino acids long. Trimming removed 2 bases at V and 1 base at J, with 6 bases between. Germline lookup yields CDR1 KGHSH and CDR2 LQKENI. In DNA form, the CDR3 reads TGTGCCAGCTCACCAGGAGAAAGCAATCAGCCCCAGCATTTT. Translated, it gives CASSPGESNQPQHF.

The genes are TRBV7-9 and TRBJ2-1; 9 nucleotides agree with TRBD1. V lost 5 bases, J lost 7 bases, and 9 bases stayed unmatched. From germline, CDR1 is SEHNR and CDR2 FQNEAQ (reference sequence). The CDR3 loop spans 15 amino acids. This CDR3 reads CASSRRDREGNEQFF. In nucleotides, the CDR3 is TGTGCCAGCAGCCGCCGGGACAGGGAGGGAAATGAGCAGTTCTTC. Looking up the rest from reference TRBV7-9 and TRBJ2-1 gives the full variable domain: DTGVSQNPRHKITKRGQNVTFRCDPISEHNRLYWYRQTLGQGPEFLTYFQNEAQLEKSRLLSDRFSAERPKGSFSTLEIQRTEQGDSAMYLCASSRRDREGNEQFFGPGTRLTVL.

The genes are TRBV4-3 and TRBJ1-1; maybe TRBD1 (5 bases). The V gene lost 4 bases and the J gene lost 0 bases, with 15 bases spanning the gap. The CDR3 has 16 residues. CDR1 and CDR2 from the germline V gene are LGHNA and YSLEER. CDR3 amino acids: CASSPKGIGVNTEAFF. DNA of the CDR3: TGCGCCAGCAGCCCAAAGGGTATAGGGGTGAACACTGAAGCTTTCTTT.

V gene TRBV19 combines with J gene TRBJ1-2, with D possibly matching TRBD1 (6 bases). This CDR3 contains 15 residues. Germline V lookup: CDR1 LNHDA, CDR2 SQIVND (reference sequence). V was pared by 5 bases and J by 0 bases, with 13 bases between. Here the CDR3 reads CASSPRTASNYGYTF. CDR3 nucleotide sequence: TGTGCCAGTAGTCCTCGGACAGCTTCTAACTATGGCTACACCTTC.

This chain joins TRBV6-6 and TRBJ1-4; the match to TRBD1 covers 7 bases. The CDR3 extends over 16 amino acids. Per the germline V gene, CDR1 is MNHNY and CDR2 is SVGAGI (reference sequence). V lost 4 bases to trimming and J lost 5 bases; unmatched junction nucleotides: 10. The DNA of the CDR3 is TGTGCCAGCAGTTTGGGGTCGACAGGGAGGAATGAAAAACTGTTTTTT. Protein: CASSLGSTGRNEKLFF.

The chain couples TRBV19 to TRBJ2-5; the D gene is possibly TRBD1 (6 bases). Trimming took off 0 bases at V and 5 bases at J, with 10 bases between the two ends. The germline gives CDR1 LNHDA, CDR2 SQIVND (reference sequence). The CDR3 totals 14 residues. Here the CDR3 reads CASSIEDRQETQYF. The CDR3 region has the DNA TGTGCCAGTAGTATAGAGGACAGACAGGAGACCCAGTACTTC.

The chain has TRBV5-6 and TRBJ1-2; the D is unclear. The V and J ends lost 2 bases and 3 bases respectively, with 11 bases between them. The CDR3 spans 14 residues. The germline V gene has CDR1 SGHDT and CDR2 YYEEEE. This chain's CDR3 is CASSLPFGDYGYTF. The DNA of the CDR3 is TGTGCCAGCAGCTTACCCTTTGGGGACTATGGCTACACCTTC.